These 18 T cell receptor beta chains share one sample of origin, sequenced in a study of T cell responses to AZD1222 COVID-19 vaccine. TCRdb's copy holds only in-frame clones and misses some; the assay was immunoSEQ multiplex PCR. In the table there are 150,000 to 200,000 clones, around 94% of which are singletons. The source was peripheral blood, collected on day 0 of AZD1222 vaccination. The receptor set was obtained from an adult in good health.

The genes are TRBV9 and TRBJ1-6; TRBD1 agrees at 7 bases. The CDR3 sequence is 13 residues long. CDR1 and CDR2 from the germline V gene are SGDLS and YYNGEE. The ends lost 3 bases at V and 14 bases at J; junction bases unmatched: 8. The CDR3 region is CASSASDRSTLHF. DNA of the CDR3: TGTGCCAGCAGCGCCTCGGACAGGAGCACCCTCCACTTT.

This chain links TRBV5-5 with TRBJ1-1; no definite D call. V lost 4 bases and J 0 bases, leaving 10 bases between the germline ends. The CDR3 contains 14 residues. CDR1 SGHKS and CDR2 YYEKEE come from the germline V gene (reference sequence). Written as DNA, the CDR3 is TGTGCCAGCAGCCGTTTTGGGATGAACACTGAAGCTTTCTTT. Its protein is CASSRFGMNTEAFF.

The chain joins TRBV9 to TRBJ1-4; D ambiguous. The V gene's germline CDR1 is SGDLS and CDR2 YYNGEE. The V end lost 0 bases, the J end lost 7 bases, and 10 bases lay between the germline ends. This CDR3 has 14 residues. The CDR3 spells CASSVEGQGEKLFF. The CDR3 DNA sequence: TGTGCCAGCAGCGTAGAAGGGCAAGGTGAAAAACTGTTTTTT. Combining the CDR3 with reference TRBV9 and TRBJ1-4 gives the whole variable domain DSGVTQTPKHLITATGQRVTLRCSPRSGDLSVYWYQQSLDQGLQFLIQYYNGEERAKGNILERFSAQQFPDLHSELNLSSLELGDSALYFCASSVEGQGEKLFFGSGTQLSVL.

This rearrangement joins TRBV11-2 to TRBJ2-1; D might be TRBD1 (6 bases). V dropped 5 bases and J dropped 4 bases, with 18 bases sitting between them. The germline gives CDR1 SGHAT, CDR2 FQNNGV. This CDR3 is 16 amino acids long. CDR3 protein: CASSPITGTLYNEQFF. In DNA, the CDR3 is TGTGCCAGCAGCCCAATCACAGGGACCCTTTACAATGAGCAGTTCTTC.

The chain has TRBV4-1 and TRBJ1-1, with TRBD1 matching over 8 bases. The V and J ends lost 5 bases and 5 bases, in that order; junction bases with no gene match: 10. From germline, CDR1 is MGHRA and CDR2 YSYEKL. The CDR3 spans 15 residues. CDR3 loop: CASSTRQGRGTEAFF. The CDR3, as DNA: TGCGCCAGCAGCACTCGACAGGGGCGCGGGACTGAAGCTTTCTTT.

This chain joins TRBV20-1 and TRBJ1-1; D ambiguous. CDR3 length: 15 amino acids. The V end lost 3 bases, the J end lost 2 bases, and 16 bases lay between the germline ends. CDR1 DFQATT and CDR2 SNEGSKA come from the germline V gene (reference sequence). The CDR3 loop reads CSASWAVGINTEAFF. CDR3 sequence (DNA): TGCAGTGCTAGTTGGGCAGTTGGGATAAACACTGAAGCTTTCTTT.

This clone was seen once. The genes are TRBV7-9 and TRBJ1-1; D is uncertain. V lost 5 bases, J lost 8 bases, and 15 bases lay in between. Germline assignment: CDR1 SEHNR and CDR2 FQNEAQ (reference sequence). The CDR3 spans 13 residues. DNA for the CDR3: TGTGCCAGCAGCCCCTCCAATGGAAAGGAAGCTTTCTTT. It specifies CASSPSNGKEAFF.

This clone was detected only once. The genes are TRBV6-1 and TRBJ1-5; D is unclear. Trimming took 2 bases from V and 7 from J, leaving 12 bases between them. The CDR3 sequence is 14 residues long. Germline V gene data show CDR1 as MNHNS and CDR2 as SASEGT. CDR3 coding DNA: TGTGCCAGCAGTGAAACTGGGTCGCGCCAGCCCCAGCATTTT. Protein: CASSETGSRQPQHF.

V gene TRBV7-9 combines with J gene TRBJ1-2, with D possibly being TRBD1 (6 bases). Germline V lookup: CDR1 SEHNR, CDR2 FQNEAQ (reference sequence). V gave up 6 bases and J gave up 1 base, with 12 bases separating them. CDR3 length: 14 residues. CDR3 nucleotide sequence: TGTGCCAGCAGGATTACAGGGAGTAACTATGGCTACACCTTC. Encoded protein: CASRITGSNYGYTF.

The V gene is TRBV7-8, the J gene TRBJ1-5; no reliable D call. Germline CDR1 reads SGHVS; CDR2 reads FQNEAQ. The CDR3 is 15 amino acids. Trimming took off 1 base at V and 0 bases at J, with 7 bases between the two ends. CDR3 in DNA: TGTGCCAGCAGCTTAGACTCCTATAGCAATCAGCCCCAGCATTTT. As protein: CASSLDSYSNQPQHF. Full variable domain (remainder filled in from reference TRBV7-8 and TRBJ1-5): GAGVSQSPRYKVAKRGQDVALRCDPISGHVSLFWYQQALGQGPEFLTYFQNEAQLDKSGLPSDRFFAERPEGSVSTLKIQRTQQEDSAVYLCASSLDSYSNQPQHFGDGTRLSIL.

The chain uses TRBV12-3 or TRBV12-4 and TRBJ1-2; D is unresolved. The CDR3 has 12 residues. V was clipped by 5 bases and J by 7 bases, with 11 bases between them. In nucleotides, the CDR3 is TGTGCCAGCAGTGTTAGCTCGGTTGGCTACACCTTC. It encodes CASSVSSVGYTF.

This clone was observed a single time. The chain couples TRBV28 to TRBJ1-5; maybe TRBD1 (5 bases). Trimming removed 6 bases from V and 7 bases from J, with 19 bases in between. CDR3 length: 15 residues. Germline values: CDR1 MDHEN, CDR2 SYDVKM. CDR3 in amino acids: CASSPRWGRDQPQHF. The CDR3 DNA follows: TGTGCCAGCAGCCCGAGATGGGGCAGGGACCAGCCCCAGCATTTT. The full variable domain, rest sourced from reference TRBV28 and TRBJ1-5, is DVKVTQSSRYLVKRTGEKVFLECVQDMDHENMFWYRQDPGLGLRLIYFSYDVKMKEKGDIPEGYSVSREKKERFSLILESASTNQTSMYLCASSPRWGRDQPQHFGDGTRLSIL.

CDR3 in amino acids: CASYRGRGNTIYF. The CDR3 nucleotides read TGCGCCAGTTACAGGGGGCGAGGAAACACCATATATTTT. The chain couples TRBV10-2 to TRBJ1-3, with 9 bases aligning to TRBD1. The germline CDR1 and CDR2 sequences are WSHSY and SAAADI. V lost 9 bases and J lost 4; bases outside the gene matches: 4. The CDR3 consists of 13 residues.

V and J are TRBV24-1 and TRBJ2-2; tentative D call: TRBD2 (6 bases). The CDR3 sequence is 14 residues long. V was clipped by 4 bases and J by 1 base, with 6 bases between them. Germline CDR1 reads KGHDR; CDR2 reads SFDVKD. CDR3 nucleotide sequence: TGTGCCACCAGTGAGGGAGGGAACACCGGGGAGCTGTTTTTT. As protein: CATSEGGNTGELFF.

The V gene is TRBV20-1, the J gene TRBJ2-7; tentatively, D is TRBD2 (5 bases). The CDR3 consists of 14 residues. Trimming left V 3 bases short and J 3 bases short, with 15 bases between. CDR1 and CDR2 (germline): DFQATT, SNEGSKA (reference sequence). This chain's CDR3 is CSASQALGGYEQYV. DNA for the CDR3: TGCAGTGCTAGTCAGGCGCTTGGAGGCTACGAGCAGTACGTC.

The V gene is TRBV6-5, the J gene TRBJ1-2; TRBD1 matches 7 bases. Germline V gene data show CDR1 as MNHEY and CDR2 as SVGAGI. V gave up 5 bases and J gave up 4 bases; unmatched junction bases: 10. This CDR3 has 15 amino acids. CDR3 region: CASSRLKQGFYGYTF. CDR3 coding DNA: TGTGCCAGCAGTCGACTCAAACAGGGGTTCTATGGCTACACCTTC.

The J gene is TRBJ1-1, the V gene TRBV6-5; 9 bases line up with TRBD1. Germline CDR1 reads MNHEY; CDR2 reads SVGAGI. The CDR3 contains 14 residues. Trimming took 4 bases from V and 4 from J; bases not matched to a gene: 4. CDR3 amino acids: CASSSTGGGTEAFF. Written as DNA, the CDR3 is TGTGCCAGCAGTTCCACAGGGGGCGGCACTGAAGCTTTCTTT.

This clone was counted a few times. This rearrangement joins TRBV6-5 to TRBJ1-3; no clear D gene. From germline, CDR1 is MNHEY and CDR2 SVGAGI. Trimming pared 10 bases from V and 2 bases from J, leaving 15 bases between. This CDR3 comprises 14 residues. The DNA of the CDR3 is TGTGCCACCTCGGAGGGCTACACTGGAAACACCATATATTTT. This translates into CATSEGYTGNTIYF.